This T cell receptor beta chain originates from a study of shared clonotypes between healthy human individuals. Produced via immunoSEQ multiplex PCR; TCRdb's table is partial and in-frame only. The top ten hold under 0.45% of the sample, which has 1.6 million or so clones, 97% to 99% seen once. The CDR3 has 12 amino acids. Germline V gives CDR1 ENHRY, CDR2 SYGVKD. The trim removed 9 bases at V and 5 bases at J, leaving 5 bases unmatched. The TCR was taken from a young man in good health. Sample: naive CD4+ T cells sorted from blood. The subset here: CD45RA+ positively selected. The rearrangement uses TRBV10-3 and TRBJ1-1, with TRBD1 identical over 8 bases. CDR3 coding DNA: TGTGCCATTCAGGGGGCCCGAACTGAAGCTTTCTTT. This translates into CAIQGARTEAFF.